The entry below gives a single T cell receptor (beta chain) sequence along with its context. Its antigen is not identified. These data come from a study of shared clonotypes between healthy human individuals. Naive CD8 cells lacked CD45RO, underwent positive selection for CCR7 and left out terminally differentiated effector memory CD45RA+ cells. Study conclusions and caveats: Rarefaction gave evidence that sorted-subset sequencing remained incomplete despite large depth.

The protocol was immunoSEQ multiplex PCR, while the TCRdb copy is restricted to in-frame clones and leaves out a portion. The sample has around 2.1 million clones; more than 85% are singletons. From germline, CDR1 is SGHTA and CDR2 FQGNSA. V lost 4 bases and J lost 7, with 17 bases in between. This CDR3 has 15 residues. This TCR was sampled from a man between 18 and 29 years old in good health. Some clones in this sample may be carry-over from other donors' samples. The sequenced sample was naive CD8+ T cells from PBMCs. The chain employs TRBV7-2 and TRBJ2-1; D perhaps matches TRBD1 (5 bases). The CDR3 sequence is CASSSLDGARNEQFF. CDR3 sequence (DNA): TGTGCCAGCAGCTCCCTAGATGGGGCGCGAAATGAGCAGTTCTTC.